This is a list of T cell receptor beta chains from one sample in a study of vaccination effects on CD4 cells after COVID-19. No antigen has been assigned to these receptors. Assay used: immunoSEQ multiplex PCR; TCRdb lists only in-frame clones, some missing. This table has under 30,000 clones, around 75% appearing once. The specimen comprised CD4+ T cells from PBMCs cultured with HCoV-NL63 spike peptides, sampled before COVID-19 vaccination. These receptors all come from a human donor who received a COVID-19 vaccine. Both conserved end residues are part of each CDR3. D genes are given only for firm matches. Size tells how often a clone was seen (once, few, many) or the class of an expanded clone, and some rows leave it out.

V,length,J,D,size,DNA,CDR3
TRBV5-4,14,TRBJ1-5,.,few,TGTGCCAGCAGCAGGGACCCCATAGGGCAGCCCCAGCATTTT,CASSRDPIGQPQHF
TRBV18,15,TRBJ1-2,TRBD1,.,TGTGCCAGCTCGAACGCCGGGACAGGGTTGGGTGGCTACACCTTC,CASSNAGTGLGGYTF
TRBV20-1,15,TRBJ2-1,TRBD2,once,TGCAGTGCTAGTGGGACTAGCGGGAGGAGGGATGAGCAGTTCTTC,CSASGTSGRRDEQFF
TRBV28,16,TRBJ1-6,TRBD1,.,TGTGCCAGCAGTTTCACCGGACAGGGTGGGGGTTCACCCCTCCACTTT,CASSFTGQGGGSPLHF
TRBV4-1,17,TRBJ1-5,.,.,TGCGCCAGCAGCTTAGCACCCCGGGGAGGGGGCAATCAGCCCCAGCATTTT,CASSLAPRGGGNQPQHF
TRBV7-9,15,TRBJ2-3,.,.,TGTGCCAGCAGCGCAGGGCTAGGGAGCACAGATACGCAGTATTTT,CASSAGLGSTDTQYF
TRBV7-2,14,TRBJ2-7,.,few,TGTGCCAGCAGCGGTACAGGGAACTCCTACGAGCAGTACTTC,CASSGTGNSYEQYF
TRBV19,14,TRBJ2-7,.,.,TGTGCCAGTAGTATGTCGTATCTCTCCTACGAGCAGTACTTC,CASSMSYLSYEQYF
TRBV9,13,TRBJ1-3,.,.,TGTGCCAGCAGCGTGGGGGATGGAAACACCATATATTTT,CASSVGDGNTIYF
TRBV28,15,TRBJ2-1,TRBD2,.,TGTGCCAGCAGTGTAGGCGGGGGGAGGAACAATGAGCAGTTCTTC,CASSVGGGRNNEQFF
TRBV12-3/TRBV12-4,13,TRBJ1-2,.,.,TGTGCCAGCAGTCCCGGGACCGCTCTCCGCTACACCTTC,CASSPGTALRYTF
TRBV12-3/TRBV12-4,13,TRBJ2-7,.,.,TGTGCCAGCAGTTTAGCGGGCCTTGGCGAGCAGTACTTC,CASSLAGLGEQYF
TRBV15,12,TRBJ1-1,.,once,TGTGCCACCAGCAGAGACGACCGCTCGACTTTCTTT,CATSRDDRSTFF
TRBV19,16,TRBJ1-6,TRBD1,few,TGTGCCAGTAGTCCAGGGGGTCAGAGGCGACGATCACCCCTCCACTTT,CASSPGGQRRRSPLHF
TRBV28,18,TRBJ1-2,.,.,TGTGCCAGCAGTCTTGTCGGCGCGACCGGGCCGCCCTTCTATGGCTACACCTTC,CASSLVGATGPPFYGYTF
TRBV25-1,13,TRBJ2-7,TRBD1,.,TGTGCCAGCACCCGACAGGGGAGCTACGAGCAGTACTTC,CASTRQGSYEQYF
TRBV2,13,TRBJ1-2,TRBD1,.,TGTGCCAGCAGCGGACAGGGAAACTATGGCTACACCTTC,CASSGQGNYGYTF
TRBV20-1,11,TRBJ2-3,.,.,TGCAGTGCTCGGCGGTCAGATACGCAGTATTTT,CSARRSDTQYF
TRBV6-2/TRBV6-3,16,TRBJ2-3,.,.,TGTGCCAGCAGTTCCCGACTCATCGAAGCCACAGATACGCAGTATTTT,CASSSRLIEATDTQYF
TRBV6-5,14,TRBJ2-5,.,.,TGTGCCAGCAGTCCCCGGGGGAGAGAAGAGACCCAGTACTTC,CASSPRGREETQYF
TRBV10-2,17,TRBJ2-1,.,few,TGCGCCAGCAGTGAGTCGGGGCGGCCACGCTCCTACAATGAGCAGTTCTTC,CASSESGRPRSYNEQFF
TRBV2,17,TRBJ2-7,TRBD2,.,TGTGCCAGCAGTGACTCCCAGACTAGCGGGGGAATTTACGAGCAGTACTTC,CASSDSQTSGGIYEQYF
TRBV6-5,15,TRBJ2-5,.,.,TGTGCCAGCAGTTACTCAGGCGGGGCCCAAGAGACCCAGTACTTC,CASSYSGGAQETQYF
TRBV28,12,TRBJ1-2,.,few,TGTGCCAGCAACCCAATTGGGTATGGCTACACCTTC,CASNPIGYGYTF
TRBV3-1/TRBV3-2,14,TRBJ1-2,TRBD1,.,TGTGCCAGCAGCCCGGGACAGGGGGCTAGAGGCTACACCTTC,CASSPGQGARGYTF
TRBV7-8,13,TRBJ1-5,.,once,TGTGCCAGCAGCTTAGGGTGGCGGGGGAGCCAGCATTTT,CASSLGWRGSQHF
TRBV14,15,TRBJ2-7,.,.,TGTGCCAGCAGCCAAGCTCATGGGGCCCTATACGAGCAGTACTTC,CASSQAHGALYEQYF